A single sample is the source of the 7 T cell receptor beta chains below, sequenced in a study of T cells after yellow fever vaccination. TCRdb analysed the 5' RACE reads with MiXCR anew, one entry per CDR3 protein. The sample records 12,000 to 15,000 distinct CDR3 sequences, 7.3% being singletons. The sequencing here drew on PBMCs, either bulk or a sorted T-cell subset (CD4+, CD8+, memory, or dextramer-sorted; not recorded which), taken on the day of the yellow fever booster vaccination. These receptors originate from a young man who received the YFV17D yellow fever vaccine.

Sample share makes this clonotype medium-sized. The V and J genes are TRBV5-5 and TRBJ2-3, with a possible D match to TRBD1 (6 bases). Germline V gene data show CDR1 as SGHKS and CDR2 as YYEKEE (reference sequence). The CDR3 spans 14 residues. Trimming took 4 bases from V and 8 from J, leaving 17 bases between them. Written as DNA, the CDR3 is TGTGCCAGCAGCGCCTCCTGGACAGACAGTACGCAGTATTTT. As protein: CASSASWTDSTQYF.

Within the sample, this clonotype is medium-sized. The chain carries TRBV7-3 and TRBJ2-2; maybe TRBD2 (5 bases). The V gene's germline CDR1 is SGHTA and CDR2 FQGTGA. Trimming took 0 bases from V and 0 from J, leaving 11 bases between them. The CDR3 runs 17 residues. In DNA, the CDR3 is TGTGCCAGCAGCTTAACTTCGGGAAATCCGAACACCGGGGAGCTGTTTTTT. Translating gives CASSLTSGNPNTGELFF.

This clonotype has a count of ten or more. The V gene is TRBV7-2, the J gene TRBJ2-3, with D perhaps TRBD1 or TRBD2 (5 bases each). This CDR3 is built from 14 residues. The germline gives CDR1 SGHTA, CDR2 FQGNSA. V lost 6 bases, J lost 1 base, and 11 bases lay in between. The CDR3 spells CASRRDRRTDTQYF. Here the CDR3 DNA reads TGTGCCAGCAGAAGGGACCGCCGCACAGATACGCAGTATTTT.

J is TRBJ2-1 and V is TRBV5-1; 9 bases align to TRBD1. Germline loops: CDR1 SGHRS, CDR2 YFSETQ. The CDR3 consists of 13 residues. V lost 7 bases, J lost 4 bases, and 3 bases stayed unmatched. The CDR3 protein is CASEGTGYNEQFF. The CDR3 DNA reads as TGCGCCAGCGAGGGGACAGGGTACAATGAGCAGTTCTTC.

This clonotype was detected many times. The chain is built from TRBV21-1 and TRBJ2-2; the tabulated D call, TRBD1, remains unverified against the DNA. TRBV21-1 is given as a pseudogene. The CDR3 sequence is 11 residues long. Here the CDR3 reads CASRGAGELFF. The CDR3 region has the DNA TGTGCCTCACGGGGGGCCGGGGAGCTGTTTTTT.

DNA of the CDR3: TGTGCCAGCAGATTAGCAGGGGGTGATGAAGCTTTCTTT. It is translated as CASRLAGGDEAFF. V usage is TRBV5-5 and J usage is TRBJ1-1; the match to TRBD1 covers 7 bases. In germline, CDR1 is SGHKS, CDR2 YYEKEE (reference sequence). V trimming: 5 bases; J trimming: 7 bases; junction bases outside the gene matches: 8. The length of the CDR3 is 13 residues.

In this sample, this clonotype turned up many times. The chain is built from TRBV6-2 or TRBV6-3 and TRBJ2-6; no reliable D call. V gave up 5 bases and J gave up 2 bases, with 10 bases separating them. Germline V gene lookup returns CDR1 MNHEY and CDR2 SVGEGT. CDR3 length: 15 residues. DNA of the CDR3: TGTGCCAGCAGTGGAGCTAGGACTGGGGCCAACGTCCTGACTTTC. This gives the protein CASSGARTGANVLTF.